Listed here are 29 T cell receptor beta chains from one sample, sequenced in a study of human T cells and chemical hapten exposure. Time point denoted: healthy volunteer bleed at 2 weeks. Unfractionated whole blood was the source of the extracted total RNA. TCRdb analysed the RACE reads with MiXCR anew, one entry per CDR3 protein. The table has under 95,000 distinct CDR3 sequences, 8.5% to 9% seen once. The sample was whole blood. These receptors all stem from a female donor in good health. Some clones in this sample may be carry-over from other donors' samples.

This clonotype was seen many times. V and J are TRBV12-3 or TRBV12-4 and TRBJ1-5; D might be TRBD1 (5 bases). Trimming stripped 2 bases from V and 5 bases from J, with 10 bases between. The length of the CDR3 is 14 residues. The CDR3 sequence is CASSLTTVDQPQHF. The CDR3 DNA is TGTGCCAGCAGTTTAACGACAGTGGATCAGCCCCAGCATTTT.

The gene calls are TRBV19 and TRBJ2-1; perhaps TRBD2 as D (6 bases). Trimming cost V 3 bases and J 0 bases, with 12 bases left between them. This CDR3 has 16 amino acids. Per the germline V gene, CDR1 is LNHDA and CDR2 is SQIVND (reference sequence). The CDR3 protein is CASSIGGLGSYNEQFF. In nucleotides, the CDR3 is TGTGCCAGTAGTATTGGGGGACTGGGCTCCTACAATGAGCAGTTCTTC.

This sequence joins TRBV7-2 and TRBJ2-7, with D maybe TRBD2 (6 bases). Trimming took off 0 bases at V and 8 bases at J, with 11 bases between the two ends. The length of the CDR3 is 13 residues. Germline V gives CDR1 SGHTA, CDR2 FQGNSA. The CDR3 here is CASSLAGLDKQYF. The CDR3 bases are TGTGCCAGCAGCTTAGCGGGACTGGACAAGCAGTACTTC.

This clonotype was observed many times. The chain links TRBV20-1 to TRBJ2-7; perhaps TRBD2 as D (6 bases). CDR3 size: 14 residues. V was trimmed by 0 bases and J by 7 bases, leaving 16 bases between them. Germline lookup yields CDR1 DFQATT and CDR2 SNEGSKA (reference sequence). DNA of the CDR3: TGCAGTGCTAGAGATCGGGGGAGTAACGGGGAGCAGTACTTC. This sequence encodes CSARDRGSNGEQYF.

A few counts support this clonotype. The CDR3 DNA follows: TGCGCCAGCAGCCAAGTGGCATCCCGGACGGATACGCAGTATTTT. It is translated as CASSQVASRTDTQYF. The chain links TRBV4-3 to TRBJ2-3; D is unresolved. Germline assignment: CDR1 LGHNA and CDR2 YSLEER. The ends were cut back, 1 base at V and 6 bases at J, with 14 bases in the middle. CDR3 size: 15 residues.

This rearrangement joins TRBV6-2 or TRBV6-3 to TRBJ2-2, with 7 bases matching TRBD2. The CDR3 totals 15 residues. Germline V CDR1 and CDR2: MNHEY, SVGEGT. V dropped 5 bases and J dropped 2; count of bases not matched to a gene: 5. Written as DNA, the CDR3 is TGTGCCAGCAGTCCCAGCGGGGCAAACACCGGGGAGCTGTTTTTT. Its translation is CASSPSGANTGELFF.

In its sample, this clonotype was seen a few times. V usage is TRBV4-1 and J usage is TRBJ1-4; weak D call: TRBD1 (5 bases). The CDR3 sequence is 18 residues long. V was shortened by 1 base and J by 4 bases, with 19 bases between the two germline ends. Germline values: CDR1 MGHRA, CDR2 YSYEKL. This chain's CDR3 is CASSQVQGPSKFNEKLFF. CDR3 in DNA: TGCGCCAGCAGCCAAGTCCAGGGTCCCTCGAAGTTTAATGAAAAACTGTTTTTT.

This clonotype showed up just a few times. The chain couples TRBV6-5 to TRBJ1-2, with D possibly TRBD1 on 5 matching bases. The germline CDR1 and CDR2 sequences are MNHEY and SVGAGI. The CDR3 totals 16 residues. V shed 6 bases and J shed 0 bases, with 17 bases lying between them. DNA of the CDR3: TGTGCCAGCAGCGCCTGGACAAATTCAGCTAACTATGGCTACACCTTC. Residues: CASSAWTNSANYGYTF.

This clonotype was found many times. The chain has TRBV11-3 and TRBJ2-1; a possible D gene is TRBD1 (6 bases). With 4 bases removed from V and 7 bases from J, the gap between germline ends came to 14 bases. Germline V gives CDR1 SGHNT, CDR2 YENEEA. The CDR3 covers 14 residues. CDR3 protein: CASSSHRTVNEQFF. The CDR3 nucleotides read TGTGCCAGCAGCTCCCACCGGACAGTTAATGAGCAGTTCTTC.

The rearrangement links TRBV19 to TRBJ2-1, with 8 nucleotides matching TRBD2. The J segment lost 8 bases and the V segment lost 5 bases, leaving 14 bases of the junction unmatched. The CDR3 length is 16 residues. Germline assignment: CDR1 LNHDA and CDR2 SQIVND (reference sequence). The CDR3 sequence is CASSVPGGRAGDEQFF. In nucleotides, the CDR3 is TGTGCCAGTAGTGTGCCGGGGGGGAGGGCCGGGGATGAGCAGTTCTTC.

This clonotype was seen many times. The rearrangement links TRBV2 to TRBJ2-3, with TRBD2 as a possible D gene (6 bases). Germline loops: CDR1 SNHLY, CDR2 FYNNEI. V was shortened by 7 bases and J by 1 base, with 12 bases between the two germline ends. The CDR3 contains 14 residues. CDR3 bases: TGTGCCAGCAAACCGGGAGCGGGCACAGATACGCAGTATTTT. It yields the protein CASKPGAGTDTQYF.

This clonotype has at least ten counts. The CDR3 DNA follows: TGTGCCAGCAGCTTAGGAGCGCTAGCGACGAACACCGGGGAGCTGTTTTTT. Protein sequence: CASSLGALATNTGELFF. The V gene is TRBV13, the J gene TRBJ2-2, with D perhaps matching TRBD2 (6 bases). The V end lost 0 bases, the J end lost 0 bases, and 11 bases lay between the germline ends. Per germline, CDR1 PRHDT and CDR2 FYEKMQ (reference sequence). The CDR3 extends over 17 amino acids.

The chain has TRBV2 and TRBJ1-6; tentative D call: TRBD1 (6 bases). V lost 5 bases and J lost 6, with 8 bases in between. The germline CDR1 and CDR2 sequences are SNHLY and FYNNEI. The CDR3 is 13 residues long. DNA for the CDR3: TGTGCCAGCAGTCGACAGGTTAATTCACCCCTCCACTTT. As protein: CASSRQVNSPLHF.

This clonotype was found a few times. The chain links TRBV6-2 or TRBV6-3 to TRBJ1-5; 9 bases fit TRBD1. This CDR3 is 16 amino acids long. V dropped 0 bases and J dropped 8; count of bases not matched to a gene: 8. CDR1 and CDR2 (germline): MNHEY, SVGEGT. CDR3 sequence reads: CASSYSGTGIRKPQHF. The CDR3 coding sequence is TGTGCCAGCAGTTACTCCGGGACAGGGATTCGGAAGCCCCAGCATTTT.

Only a few counts were recorded for this clonotype. The rearrangement uses TRBV10-3 and TRBJ2-7, with TRBD1 as a possible D gene (5 bases). Trimming shortened V by 0 bases and J by 2 bases, and 8 bases separated the two germline ends. Germline V gives CDR1 ENHRY, CDR2 SYGVKD. This CDR3 has 14 amino acids. The CDR3 sequence is CAISESTEPYEQYF. As DNA, the CDR3 is TGTGCCATCAGTGAGTCGACAGAGCCCTACGAGCAGTACTTC.

This clonotype has a count of ten or more. This sequence joins TRBV5-5 and TRBJ2-1, with D maybe TRBD2 (7 bases). Trimming left V 3 bases short and J 5 bases short, with 12 bases between. The CDR3 is made up of 14 amino acids. Germline loops: CDR1 SGHKS, CDR2 YYEKEE (reference sequence). CDR3 nucleotides: TGTGCCAGCAGCTGGGGGGGCGCAAACAATGAGCAGTTCTTC. It is translated as CASSWGGANNEQFF.

This clonotype has at least ten counts. V gene TRBV29-1 combines with J gene TRBJ2-1; TRBD1 aligns across 11 bases. The CDR3 has 19 amino acids. The ends lost 7 bases at V and 0 bases at J; junction bases unmatched: 17. From germline, CDR1 is SQVTM and CDR2 ANQGSEA. The CDR3 DNA sequence: TGCAGCGCATCCGGGACAGGGGGATTAGGGGGGAGCTCCTACAATGAGCAGTTCTTC. Its translation is CSASGTGGLGGSSYNEQFF.

The chain combines TRBV6-2 or TRBV6-3 with TRBJ2-1; perhaps TRBD1 as D (5 bases). The CDR3 loop spans 17 amino acids. The germline V and J ends were trimmed by 7 bases and 1 base, with 20 bases remaining between them. Germline-derived CDR1 and CDR2 are MNHEY and SVGEGT. In DNA form, the CDR3 reads TGTGCCAGCACTCCTAGGGGCGGCGCCAGTTCCTACAATGAGCAGTTCTTC. Amino acids: CASTPRGGASSYNEQFF.

The table lists this clonotype with many counts. The chain combines TRBV7-2 with TRBJ2-5, with D maybe TRBD2 (6 bases). CDR1 and CDR2 (germline): SGHTA, FQGNSA. CDR3 size: 13 residues. V was pared by 3 bases and J by 8 bases, with 13 bases between. The CDR3: CASSLESGGTQYF. The CDR3 coding sequence is TGTGCCAGCAGCTTGGAGTCCGGGGGTACCCAGTACTTC.

This clonotype was counted only a few times. The chain combines TRBV3-1 with TRBJ1-5, with D hard to call. The germline gives CDR1 LGHDT, CDR2 YNNKEL (reference sequence). V was clipped by 4 bases and J by 0 bases, with 10 bases between them. This CDR3 region has 15 residues. DNA of the CDR3: TGTGCCAGCAGCCCTGGGTCTGTTAGCAATCAGCCCCAGCATTTT. Protein: CASSPGSVSNQPQHF. The variable domain in full, completed from reference TRBV3-1 and TRBJ1-5, reads DTAVSQTPKYLVTQMGNDKSIKCEQNLGHDTMYWYKQDSKKFLKIMFSYNNKELIINETVPNRFSPKSPDKAHLNLHINSLELGDSAVYFCASSPGSVSNQPQHFGDGTRLSIL.

This clonotype was detected many times. V gene TRBV28 combines with J gene TRBJ2-3; the D is unclear. The CDR3 runs to 14 residues. V was trimmed by 5 bases and J by 0 bases, leaving 9 bases between them. The germline CDR1 and CDR2 sequences are MDHEN and SYDVKM. The CDR3 spells CASSRISSTDTQYF. The CDR3 DNA is TGTGCCAGCAGTCGCATCTCGAGCACAGATACGCAGTATTTT. Combining the CDR3 with reference TRBV28 and TRBJ2-3 gives the whole variable domain DVKVTQSSRYLVKRTGEKVFLECVQDMDHENMFWYRQDPGLGLRLIYFSYDVKMKEKGDIPEGYSVSREKKERFSLILESASTNQTSMYLCASSRISSTDTQYFGPGTRLTVL.

V and J are TRBV20-1 and TRBJ2-3, with 11 bases lining up with TRBD2. This CDR3 spans 15 amino acids. The germline V gene has CDR1 DFQATT and CDR2 SNEGSKA (reference sequence). V dropped 3 bases and J dropped 5; count of bases not matched to a gene: 7. CDR3 sequence: CSARISGRAGDTQYF. The CDR3 coding sequence is TGCAGTGCTAGGATTAGCGGGAGGGCCGGAGATACGCAGTATTTT.

This clonotype was detected ten times or more. The V gene is TRBV5-5, the J gene TRBJ1-1; D remains ambiguous. Trimming stripped 0 bases from V and 3 bases from J, with 9 bases between. The CDR3 has 14 residues. Per germline, CDR1 SGHKS and CDR2 YYEKEE (reference sequence). DNA of the CDR3: TGTGCCAGCAGCTTGGCCCTGGGGTACACTGAAGCTTTCTTT. Protein: CASSLALGYTEAFF. Supplemented by reference TRBV5-5 and TRBJ1-1, the full variable domain reads DAGVTQSPTHLIKTRGQQVTLRCSPISGHKSVSWYQQVLGQGPQFIFQYYEKEERGRGNFPDRFSARQFPNYSSELNVNALLLGDSALYLCASSLALGYTEAFFGQGTRLTVV.

This clonotype was detected only a few times. This chain connects TRBV2 to TRBJ2-1; 7 bases fit TRBD2. Per germline, CDR1 SNHLY and CDR2 FYNNEI. This CDR3 contains 12 residues. V lost 10 bases to trimming and J lost 15 bases; unmatched junction nucleotides: 15. The CDR3 nucleotides are TGTGCCACCATGAAAGCGGGACTATTTCTGTTCTTC. Translated, it gives CATMKAGLFLFF. The full variable domain, its missing parts supplied by reference TRBV2 and TRBJ2-1, is EPEVTQTPSHQVTQMGQEVILRCVPISNHLYFYWYRQILGQKVEFLVSFYNNEISEKSEIFDDQFSVERPDGSNFTLKIRSTKLEDSAMYFCATMKAGLFLFFGPGTRLTVL.

This clonotype was seen only a few times. This sequence joins TRBV6-1 and TRBJ1-5; the match to TRBD1 covers 10 bases. The length of the CDR3 is 14 residues. V lost 10 bases to trimming and J lost 1 base; unmatched junction nucleotides: 4. Germline V gene data show CDR1 as MNHNS and CDR2 as SASEGT. The CDR3 is CAIRTGGSNQPQHF. In DNA form, the CDR3 reads TGTGCCATCCGGACAGGGGGAAGCAATCAGCCCCAGCATTTT.

The chain carries TRBV29-1 and TRBJ2-3, with 7 bases that match TRBD2. Looked up from germline, CDR1 is SQVTM and CDR2 is ANQGSEA. CDR3 length equals 14 residues. V gave up 6 bases and J gave up 2 bases; unmatched junction bases: 8. The CDR3 coding sequence is TGCAGCGTCAGAACGGGACTAACCACAGATACGCAGTATTTT. As protein: CSVRTGLTTDTQYF.

The V gene is TRBV7-9, the J gene TRBJ2-7, with D possibly being TRBD1 or TRBD2 (5 bases each). V gave up 7 bases and J gave up 3 bases, with 13 bases separating them. The CDR3 is 13 residues long. Per germline, CDR1 SEHNR and CDR2 FQNEAQ (reference sequence). In nucleotides, the CDR3 is TGTGCCAGCATGGGTGGGGGATTCTACGAGCAGTACTTC. Translated: CASMGGGFYEQYF.

The chain combines TRBV19 with TRBJ2-7, with unresolved D. V was clipped by 5 bases and J by 6 bases, with 17 bases between them. This CDR3 has 14 amino acids. Germline CDR1 is LNHDA and CDR2 is SQIVND (reference sequence). This chain's CDR3 is CASSFGRRRGEQYF. DNA for the CDR3: TGTGCCAGTAGTTTCGGCAGGCGACGAGGCGAGCAGTACTTC.

The rearrangement links TRBV28 to TRBJ2-3, with D tentatively TRBD1 or TRBD2 (5 bases each). V shed 6 bases and J shed 6 bases, with 19 bases lying between them. The CDR3 consists of 15 residues. Germline values: CDR1 MDHEN, CDR2 SYDVKM. CDR3 in amino acids: CASSPRDGYMDTQYF. DNA for the CDR3: TGTGCCAGCAGCCCCAGGGACGGGTATATGGATACGCAGTATTTT. Supplemented by reference TRBV28 and TRBJ2-3, the full variable domain reads DVKVTQSSRYLVKRTGEKVFLECVQDMDHENMFWYRQDPGLGLRLIYFSYDVKMKEKGDIPEGYSVSREKKERFSLILESASTNQTSMYLCASSPRDGYMDTQYFGPGTRLTVL.